One sample yielded the 8 T cell receptor beta chains listed below, sequenced in a study of blood T cell repertoires in COVID-19. Profiling relied on immunoSEQ multiplex PCR, and the TCRdb table lists in-frame clones only, not all of them. The sample holds more than 400,000 clones, 75% to 90% seen once. Material for sequencing was peripheral blood. These receptors all come from a human donor in a cohort sampled during active COVID-19.

The chain links TRBV12-3 or TRBV12-4 to TRBJ1-1, with D possibly being TRBD1 (6 bases). The V gene lost 10 bases and the J gene lost 0 bases, with 12 bases spanning the gap. There are 13 residues in the CDR3. DNA for the CDR3: TGTGCCACCGGGGGGCTCATGAACACTGAAGCTTTCTTT. It specifies CATGGLMNTEAFF.

The chain employs TRBV3-1 (or the pseudogene TRBV3-2) and TRBJ2-2, with 7 bases identical to TRBD1. V shed 0 bases and J 7 bases; nucleotides not matched to a gene: 2. The CDR3 has 14 amino acids. Germline-derived CDR1 and CDR2 are LGHDT and YNNKEL (reference sequence). CDR3: CASSQETGFGELFF. CDR3 coding DNA: TGTGCCAGCAGCCAAGAGACAGGGTTCGGGGAGCTGTTTTTT.

This chain connects TRBV5-1 to TRBJ2-7; 9 bases map to TRBD1. Germline V lookup: CDR1 SGHRS, CDR2 YFSETQ. The ends lost 0 bases at V and 5 bases at J; junction bases unmatched: 0. CDR3 length: 13 residues. The CDR3 bases are TGCGCCAGCAGCTTGGGGGACAGGGACGAGCAGTACTTC. Translation gives CASSLGDRDEQYF.

This chain links TRBV12-3 or TRBV12-4 with TRBJ1-6; D is uncertain. The CDR3 has 13 residues. The ends were cut back, 1 base at V and 10 bases at J, with 8 bases in the middle. CDR3: CASSLVGESPLHF. Written as DNA, the CDR3 is TGTGCCAGCAGTTTAGTGGGCGAGTCACCCCTCCACTTT.

This sequence joins TRBV29-1 and TRBJ1-1, with 9 bases identical to TRBD1. Germline loops: CDR1 SQVTM, CDR2 ANQGSEA. CDR3 length: 13 residues. Trimming at V came to 6 bases and at J to 3 bases, leaving 5 bases not matched to a gene. The CDR3 here is CSVQGAGDTEAFF. The CDR3 region has the DNA TGCAGCGTACAGGGGGCTGGAGACACTGAAGCTTTCTTT. Combining the CDR3 with reference TRBV29-1 and TRBJ1-1 gives the whole variable domain SAVISQKPSRDICQRGTSLTIQCQVDSQVTMMFWYRQQPGQSLTLIATANQGSEATYESGFVIDKFPISRPNLTFSTLTVSNMSPEDSSIYLCSVQGAGDTEAFFGQGTRLTVV.

V is TRBV9 and J is TRBJ2-6; 7 bases map to TRBD2. The germline V gene has CDR1 SGDLS and CDR2 YYNGEE. The CDR3 loop spans 18 amino acids. V lost 4 bases to trimming and J lost 1 base; unmatched junction nucleotides: 11. This chain's CDR3 is CASSSHPRGGSGANVLTF. The CDR3 DNA reads TGTGCCAGCAGCTCACACCCACGGGGAGGGTCTGGGGCCAACGTCCTGACTTTC.

The rearrangement joins TRBV18 to TRBJ2-6; TRBD2 matches 7 bases. Trimming at V came to 0 bases and at J to 2 bases, leaving 1 base not matched to a gene. This CDR3 comprises 16 residues. Germline CDR1 and CDR2: KGHSH and LQKENI. The CDR3 region is CASSPPGGAGANVLTF. DNA for the CDR3: TGTGCCAGCTCACCACCGGGAGGGGCTGGGGCCAACGTCCTGACTTTC.

The chain uses TRBV7-6 and TRBJ1-1, with TRBD1 matching 10 bases. The germline V gene has CDR1 SGHVS and CDR2 FNYEAQ. Losses at the gene ends were 1 base for V and 5 bases for J; bases not matched to a gene: 10. The CDR3 runs to 17 residues. CDR3 loop: CASSLGGGTGARTEAFF. The CDR3 nucleotides are TGTGCCAGCAGCTTAGGAGGGGGGACAGGGGCGAGGACTGAAGCTTTCTTT. Combining the CDR3 with reference TRBV7-6 and TRBJ1-1 gives the whole variable domain GAGVSQSPRYKVTKRGQDVALRCDPISGHVSLYWYRQALGQGPEFLTYFNYEAQQDKSGLPNDRFSAERPEGSISTLTIQRTEQRDSAMYRCASSLGGGTGARTEAFFGQGTRLTVV.